Presented here are 19 T cell receptor beta chains from one specimen sequenced in a study of T-cell memory formation after mild COVID-19. TCRdb re-derived calls from the 5' RACE reads in MiXCR, one entry per CDR3 protein. The table includes roughly 150,000 distinct CDR3 sequences, around 13% detected once. Sample: PBMCs or a T cell subset sorted from them (not recorded which). These receptors came from an adult woman who had mild COVID-19 (a few samples of this study predate the infection). Cell type and time point are not known.

The chain combines TRBV3-1 with TRBJ1-5, with unresolved D. V lost 1 base to trimming and J lost 6 bases, with 7 bases between them. Germline assignment: CDR1 LGHDT and CDR2 YNNKEL (reference sequence). The CDR3 sequence is 13 residues long. CDR3 region: CASSQVSGQPQHF. The CDR3 DNA reads as TGTGCCAGCAGCCAAGTGTCGGGTCAGCCCCAGCATTTT.

V usage is TRBV4-1 and J usage is TRBJ1-1; 7 positions agree with TRBD1. Germline values: CDR1 MGHRA, CDR2 YSYEKL. There are 16 residues in the CDR3. V gave up 1 base and J gave up 3 bases; unmatched junction bases: 8. Here the CDR3 reads CASSQASTGRYTEAFF. In nucleotides, the CDR3 is TGCGCCAGCAGCCAAGCCTCGACAGGGCGGTACACTGAAGCTTTCTTT.

This clonotype has at least ten counts. This sequence joins TRBV12-3 or TRBV12-4 and TRBJ2-7; D uncertain. V lost 4 bases and J lost 1, with 8 bases in between. The CDR3 has 13 residues. CDR3 nucleotide sequence: TGTGCCAGCAGTTCACCCGCTTCCTACGAGCAGTACTTC. Its protein is CASSSPASYEQYF.

This clonotype was observed a few times. The rearrangement joins TRBV5-1 to TRBJ1-1, with 9 bases that match TRBD1. The CDR3 contains 14 residues. J was trimmed by 4 bases and V by 3 bases; bases with no gene match: 4. Germline loops: CDR1 SGHRS, CDR2 YFSETQ. Here the CDR3 reads CASSYRGLGTEAFF. CDR3 in DNA: TGCGCCAGCAGCTACAGGGGGCTGGGCACTGAAGCTTTCTTT.

This clonotype occurred a few times. V usage is TRBV25-1 and J usage is TRBJ2-1; 9 bases are a match to TRBD1. The CDR3 runs to 16 residues. Looked up from germline, CDR1 is MGHDK and CDR2 is SYGVNS. With V trimmed by 5 bases and J by 8 bases, 13 bases remained unmatched. The CDR3 DNA reads TGTGCCAGCAGTTTTACCCCCGGGACAGGGTCCGATGAGCAGTTCTTC. Protein: CASSFTPGTGSDEQFF.

This clonotype has only a few counts. The genes are TRBV4-2 and TRBJ2-7; tentative D call: TRBD1 (5 bases). The CDR3 is 15 amino acids. Germline V gene sequence: CDR1 LGHNA, CDR2 YNFKEQ. V dropped 0 bases and J dropped 2 bases, with 11 bases sitting between them. CDR3 amino acids: CASSQDIQGAYEQYF. For the CDR3, the DNA is TGTGCCAGCAGCCAAGATATTCAGGGTGCCTACGAGCAGTACTTC.

The chain joins TRBV19 to TRBJ1-4; weak D call: TRBD1 (6 bases). V was trimmed by 1 base and J by 8 bases, leaving 11 bases between them. The germline CDR1 and CDR2 sequences are LNHDA and SQIVND (reference sequence). The CDR3 extends over 14 amino acids. The CDR3 loop is CASSIAGHEEKLFF. The CDR3 DNA reads as TGTGCCAGTAGTATAGCGGGACACGAAGAAAAACTGTTTTTT.

The V call is TRBV6-5, the J call TRBJ2-1, with 14 bases lining up with TRBD2. This CDR3 comprises 17 residues. From germline, CDR1 is MNHEY and CDR2 SVGAGI. V lost 1 base and J lost 7; bases outside the gene matches: 6. The CDR3 DNA reads TGTGCCAGCAGTTACTTCCTCGGGACTAGCGGGGGAAATGAGCAGTTCTTC. Its translation is CASSYFLGTSGGNEQFF.

This CDR3 reads CASSLRGSSNQPQHF. The CDR3 DNA sequence: TGTGCCAGCAGTTTAAGGGGGTCGAGCAATCAGCCCCAGCATTTT. The chain couples TRBV12-3 or TRBV12-4 to TRBJ1-5, with TRBD1 as a possible D gene (6 bases). The CDR3 runs 15 residues. Trimming stripped 2 bases from V and 1 base from J, with 9 bases between.

This clonotype was seen a few times. The chain uses TRBV3-1 and TRBJ2-1; a weak D match, TRBD1 (6 bases). The CDR3 length is 13 residues. Per germline, CDR1 LGHDT and CDR2 YNNKEL (reference sequence). V was cut by 4 bases and J by 8 bases, with 12 bases left in between. The CDR3 sequence: CASSPDSRHEQFF. CDR3 in DNA: TGTGCCAGCAGCCCGGACAGTCGTCATGAGCAGTTCTTC.

This clonotype was seen a handful of times. The rearrangement uses TRBV19 and TRBJ2-3; 10 nucleotides match TRBD2. Germline CDR1 LNHDA, CDR2 SQIVND (reference sequence). J gave up 6 bases and V 2 bases, and 14 bases lay outside the gene matches. The CDR3 sequence is 18 residues long. Here the CDR3 reads CASSIRPLAGDLGDTQYF. In nucleotides, the CDR3 is TGTGCCAGTAGTATACGCCCCCTAGCGGGAGATTTGGGGGATACGCAGTATTTT. The full variable domain, in which reference TRBV19 and TRBJ2-3 provide the parts outside the CDR3, is DGGITQSPKYLFRKEGQNVTLSCEQNLNHDAMYWYRQDPGQGLRLIYYSQIVNDFQKGDIAEGYSVSREKKESFPLTVTSAQKNPTAFYLCASSIRPLAGDLGDTQYFGPGTRLTVL.

This clonotype has a count of ten or more. The rearrangement joins TRBV5-4 to TRBJ2-5; the D is unclear. CDR3 length: 10 amino acids. Germline assignment: CDR1 SGHNT and CDR2 YYREEE (reference sequence). V gave up 7 bases and J gave up 3 bases, with 4 bases separating them. CDR3 nucleotides: TGTGCCAGCGGTGAAGAGACCCAGTACTTC. Translation gives CASGEETQYF.

The rearrangement joins TRBV7-9 to TRBJ2-3; 11 bases align to TRBD2. Germline values: CDR1 SEHNR, CDR2 FQNEAQ (reference sequence). This CDR3 region has 14 residues. The J segment lost 5 bases and the V segment lost 4 bases, leaving 2 bases of the junction unmatched. CDR3 protein: CASSSTSGGDTQYF. The CDR3 DNA is TGTGCCAGCAGCTCAACTAGCGGGGGAGATACGCAGTATTTT.

There are a few counts of this clonotype. The V and J genes are TRBV20-1 and TRBJ1-3; D is ambiguous. Germline V gene data show CDR1 as DFQATT and CDR2 as SNEGSKA (reference sequence). V shed 0 bases and J shed 0 bases, with 9 bases lying between them. CDR3 length: 15 residues. The CDR3 loop is CSARDFQDSGNTIYF. CDR3 in DNA: TGCAGTGCTAGAGATTTCCAAGACTCTGGAAACACCATATATTTT.

The CDR3 sequence: CSVDRGINEQFF. CDR3 in DNA: TGCAGCGTTGACAGGGGCATCAATGAGCAGTTCTTC. The chain employs TRBV29-1 and TRBJ2-1; D might be TRBD1 (6 bases). Germline loops: CDR1 SQVTM, CDR2 ANQGSEA. Trimming took off 3 bases at V and 6 bases at J, with 9 bases between the two ends. This CDR3 is built from 12 residues.

In its sample, this clonotype was seen a few times. This chain uses TRBV18 with TRBJ1-1; the D is unclear. The CDR3 sequence is 15 residues long. Trimming left V 2 bases short and J 5 bases short, with 15 bases between. CDR1 and CDR2 from the germline V gene are KGHSH and LQKENI. The CDR3: CASSPESGRSTEAFF. Written as DNA, the CDR3 is TGTGCCAGCTCACCAGAGTCGGGGAGGTCGACTGAAGCTTTCTTT.

The rearrangement uses TRBV15 and TRBJ2-2; 9 bases fit TRBD2. The V gene's germline CDR1 is LNHNV and CDR2 YYDKDF (reference sequence). The CDR3 totals 14 residues. The ends lost 3 bases at V and 5 bases at J; junction bases unmatched: 1. The CDR3 DNA sequence: TGTGCCACCAGCAGGACTAGCGGAACCGGGGAGCTGTTTTTT. This translates into CATSRTSGTGELFF.

V usage is TRBV6-5 and J usage is TRBJ2-5; the D is unclear. The germline V and J ends were trimmed by 2 bases and 0 bases, with 13 bases remaining between them. The CDR3 runs to 16 residues. Germline V gives CDR1 MNHEY, CDR2 SVGAGI. The DNA for the CDR3 is TGTGCCAGCAGTTACGAAGCTCAGGTGAACCAAGAGACCCAGTACTTC. This encodes CASSYEAQVNQETQYF.

This clonotype was seen ten or more times. The V gene is TRBV4-2, the J gene TRBJ2-7; TRBD2 is a possible D gene (6 bases). Per the germline V gene, CDR1 is LGHNA and CDR2 is YNFKEQ. There are 16 residues in the CDR3. V lost 0 bases, J lost 3 bases, and 15 bases lay in between. The CDR3 DNA reads TGTGCCAGCAGCCAAGATAGGAGGGGCCGTTACTACGAGCAGTACTTC. It yields the protein CASSQDRRGRYYEQYF.